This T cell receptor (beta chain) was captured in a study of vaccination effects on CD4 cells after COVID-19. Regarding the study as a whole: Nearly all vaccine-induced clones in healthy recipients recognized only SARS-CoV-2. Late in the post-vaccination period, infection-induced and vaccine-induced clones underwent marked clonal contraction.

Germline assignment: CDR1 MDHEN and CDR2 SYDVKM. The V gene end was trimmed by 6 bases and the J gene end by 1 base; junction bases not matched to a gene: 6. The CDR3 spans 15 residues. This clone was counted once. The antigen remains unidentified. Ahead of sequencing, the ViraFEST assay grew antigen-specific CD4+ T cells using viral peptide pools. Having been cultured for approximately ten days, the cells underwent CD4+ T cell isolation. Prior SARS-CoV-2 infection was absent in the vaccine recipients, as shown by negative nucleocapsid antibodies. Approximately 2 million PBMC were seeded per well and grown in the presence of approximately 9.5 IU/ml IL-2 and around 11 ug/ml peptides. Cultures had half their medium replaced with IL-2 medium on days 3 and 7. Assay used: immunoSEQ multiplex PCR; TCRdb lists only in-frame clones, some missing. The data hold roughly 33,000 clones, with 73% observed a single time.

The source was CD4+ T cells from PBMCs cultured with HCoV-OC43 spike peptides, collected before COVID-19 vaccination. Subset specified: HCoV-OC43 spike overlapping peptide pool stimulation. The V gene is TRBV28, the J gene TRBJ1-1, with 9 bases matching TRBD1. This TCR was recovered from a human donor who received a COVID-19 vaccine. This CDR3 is CASREGGQGNTEAFF. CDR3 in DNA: TGTGCCAGCAGGGAGGGGGGACAGGGGAACACTGAAGCTTTCTTT.